Listed below are T cell receptor beta chains from one sample, sequenced in a study of blood T cell repertoires in COVID-19. Sequenced by immunoSEQ multiplex PCR; TCRdb stores in-frame clones only, minus some. The data show roughly 360,000 clones, 81% seen once. The sample was peripheral blood. These receptors were obtained from a human donor with acute or convalescent COVID-19. The donor label of this sample is uncertain. The CDR3 runs from the conserved cysteine through the conserved F or W. A D gene is named only where the DNA matches it firmly. Size tells how often a clone was seen (once, few, many) or the class of an expanded clone, and some rows leave it out.

d_call: TRBD1
clone_size: -
j_call: TRBJ2-7
v_call: TRBV6-5
cdr3_nt: TGTGCCAGCAAGATGACAGGGAGCTCCTACGAGCAGTACTTC
cdr3_aa: CASKMTGSSYEQYF

d_call: -
clone_size: -
j_call: TRBJ1-2
v_call: TRBV6-5
cdr3_nt: TGTGCCAGCAGTTCGAGGACAGCCTCTAACTATGGCTACACCTTC
cdr3_aa: CASSSRTASNYGYTF

d_call: TRBD2
clone_size: -
j_call: TRBJ2-7
v_call: TRBV5-4
cdr3_nt: TGTGCCAGCAGCGCATTTTCTAGCGGCCAATACGAGCAGTACTTC
cdr3_aa: CASSAFSSGQYEQYF

d_call: TRBD2
clone_size: -
j_call: TRBJ2-1
v_call: TRBV3-1/TRBV3-2
cdr3_nt: TGTGCCAGCAGCCAAGGGTCTAGCGGGAGGAACAATGAGCAGTTCTTC
cdr3_aa: CASSQGSSGRNNEQFF

d_call: -
clone_size: few
j_call: TRBJ1-1
v_call: TRBV5-5
cdr3_nt: TGTGCCAGCAGCCATCAGGTGCAAGGGGGCACTGAAGCTTTCTTT
cdr3_aa: CASSHQVQGGTEAFF

d_call: TRBD1
clone_size: -
j_call: TRBJ2-5
v_call: TRBV6-5
cdr3_nt: TGTGCCAGCAGTTGGACAGGGGGGCTTCGAGGAGAGACCCAGTACTTC
cdr3_aa: CASSWTGGLRGETQYF

d_call: TRBD1
clone_size: -
j_call: TRBJ2-1
v_call: TRBV18
cdr3_nt: TGTGCCAGCTCAAAGGGACAGGGGGGCGATGAGCAGTTCTTC
cdr3_aa: CASSKGQGGDEQFF

d_call: -
clone_size: many
j_call: TRBJ2-7
v_call: TRBV2
cdr3_nt: TGTGCCAGCAGTACCGATGGACAGCGATACGAGCAGTACTTC
cdr3_aa: CASSTDGQRYEQYF

d_call: TRBD1
clone_size: -
j_call: TRBJ1-5
v_call: TRBV5-6
cdr3_nt: TGTGCCAGCAGCTCGTTGGGACAGGGCCAAAATCAGCCCCAGCATTTT
cdr3_aa: CASSSLGQGQNQPQHF

d_call: -
clone_size: -
j_call: TRBJ1-1
v_call: TRBV28
cdr3_nt: TGTGCCAGCAAACTCATAGGGAGGGGTCCTATTATCGACACTGAAGCTTTCTTT
cdr3_aa: CASKLIGRGPIIDTEAFF

d_call: -
clone_size: few
j_call: TRBJ2-1
v_call: TRBV11-2
cdr3_nt: TGTGCCAGCAGCTTTCCTAGCGACTACAATGAGCAGTTCTTC
cdr3_aa: CASSFPSDYNEQFF

d_call: -
clone_size: -
j_call: TRBJ1-1
v_call: TRBV30
cdr3_nt: TGTGCCTGGAGTATTGGGGGCGTCACTGAAGCTTTCTTT
cdr3_aa: CAWSIGGVTEAFF

d_call: -
clone_size: -
j_call: TRBJ1-2
v_call: TRBV5-4
cdr3_nt: TGTGCCAGCAGCTGGGGGGGGTCGAACTATGGCTACACCTTC
cdr3_aa: CASSWGGSNYGYTF

d_call: -
clone_size: -
j_call: TRBJ2-7
v_call: TRBV4-1
cdr3_nt: TGCGCCAGCAGCCGAGGCGGGGGACACCAGTCCTACGAGCAGTACTTC
cdr3_aa: CASSRGGGHQSYEQYF

d_call: -
clone_size: -
j_call: TRBJ2-3
v_call: TRBV27
cdr3_nt: TGTGCCAGCAGTGCCGCGGACACAGATACGCAGTATTTT
cdr3_aa: CASSAADTDTQYF

d_call: TRBD2
clone_size: -
j_call: TRBJ2-2
v_call: TRBV5-1
cdr3_nt: TGCGCCAGCAGCCAGAGCGGGGGGGCCCCCGGGGAGCTGTTTTTT
cdr3_aa: CASSQSGGAPGELFF

d_call: -
clone_size: -
j_call: TRBJ1-1
v_call: TRBV28
cdr3_nt: TGTGCCAGCACATTAGGGGCTTCGGTGAACACTGAAGCTTTCTTT
cdr3_aa: CASTLGASVNTEAFF

d_call: TRBD1
clone_size: -
j_call: TRBJ2-6
v_call: TRBV28
cdr3_nt: TGTGCCAGCAGGGGACAGGGCTCGGCTGGGGCCAACGTCCTGACTTTC
cdr3_aa: CASRGQGSAGANVLTF

d_call: -
clone_size: once
j_call: TRBJ1-6
v_call: TRBV18
cdr3_nt: TGTGCCAGCTCACCAGCGGATTCACCCCTCCACTTT
cdr3_aa: CASSPADSPLHF

d_call: -
clone_size: -
j_call: TRBJ1-2
v_call: TRBV28
cdr3_nt: TGTGCCAGCAGTTTATACATCGGTCAGGGTAAAGGCTACACCTTC
cdr3_aa: CASSLYIGQGKGYTF

d_call: -
clone_size: -
j_call: TRBJ1-1
v_call: TRBV7-9
cdr3_nt: TGTGCCATCCGAGGGGGGGCCGAAGCTTTCTTT
cdr3_aa: CAIRGGAEAFF

d_call: -
clone_size: once
j_call: TRBJ2-4
v_call: TRBV29-1
cdr3_nt: TGCAGCGTTCAGGGGTTGGGGGACATTCAGTACTTC
cdr3_aa: CSVQGLGDIQYF

d_call: -
clone_size: -
j_call: TRBJ2-5
v_call: TRBV2
cdr3_nt: TGTGCCAGCAGTGGAAATCTAGGGGCAGGCAGGGAGACCCAGTACTTC
cdr3_aa: CASSGNLGAGRETQYF

d_call: -
clone_size: -
j_call: TRBJ1-6
v_call: TRBV4-1
cdr3_nt: TGCGCCAGCAGCCATCCTGACAGGCTAAATTCACCCCTCCACTTT
cdr3_aa: CASSHPDRLNSPLHF

d_call: -
clone_size: -
j_call: TRBJ1-1
v_call: TRBV7-8
cdr3_nt: TGTGCCAGCACCTCAAACGGTGTTCGGGGGAACACTGAAGCTTTCTTT
cdr3_aa: CASTSNGVRGNTEAFF

d_call: -
clone_size: -
j_call: TRBJ1-1
v_call: TRBV6-4
cdr3_nt: TGTGCCAGCAGTGAGTTCAGGGGCGCTGAAGCTTTCTTT
cdr3_aa: CASSEFRGAEAFF

d_call: -
clone_size: few
j_call: TRBJ2-3
v_call: TRBV5-1
cdr3_nt: TGCGCCAGCAGCAGGGCAGGGGGCACAGATACGCAGTATTTT
cdr3_aa: CASSRAGGTDTQYF

d_call: -
clone_size: -
j_call: TRBJ2-3
v_call: TRBV6-5
cdr3_nt: TGTGCCAGCAGGGAGAGCACAGATACGCAGTATTTT
cdr3_aa: CASRESTDTQYF

d_call: -
clone_size: -
j_call: TRBJ2-1
v_call: TRBV14
cdr3_nt: TGTGCCAGCAGCCGACAGATCACCGGCAATGAGCAGTTCTTC
cdr3_aa: CASSRQITGNEQFF

d_call: TRBD1
clone_size: -
j_call: TRBJ1-1
v_call: TRBV5-6
cdr3_nt: TGTGCCAGCAGCTCGGTGGTGGACAGGGGTAATGAAGCTTTCTTT
cdr3_aa: CASSSVVDRGNEAFF

d_call: TRBD1
clone_size: -
j_call: TRBJ2-1
v_call: TRBV7-2
cdr3_nt: TGTGCCAGCAGCGTCCAATCCGGGACAGGGGCCTACAATGAGCAGTTCTTC
cdr3_aa: CASSVQSGTGAYNEQFF

d_call: TRBD1
clone_size: -
j_call: TRBJ1-1
v_call: TRBV6-5
cdr3_nt: TGTGCCAGCAGTTCGACAGGGGGCAGAGCTTTCTTT
cdr3_aa: CASSSTGGRAFF

d_call: -
clone_size: -
j_call: TRBJ2-5
v_call: TRBV15
cdr3_nt: TGTGCCACCAGCAGGGGAACGGGACTCATAGAGACCCAGTACTTC
cdr3_aa: CATSRGTGLIETQYF

d_call: TRBD1
clone_size: -
j_call: TRBJ2-7
v_call: TRBV7-6
cdr3_nt: TGTGCCAGCAGCGTAGGGGACAGGGGGACATACGAGCAGTACTTC
cdr3_aa: CASSVGDRGTYEQYF

d_call: -
clone_size: -
j_call: TRBJ1-2
v_call: TRBV6-1
cdr3_nt: TGTGCCAGCAGTGGGCGGGGTCAGGGTGCCGCATGGTACGGCACCTTC
cdr3_aa: CASSGRGQGAAWYGTF

d_call: TRBD1
clone_size: -
j_call: TRBJ2-2
v_call: TRBV19
cdr3_nt: TGTGCCAGTAGTAACCCTCTAAGGACAGGGATGAGCGGGGAGCTGTTTTTT
cdr3_aa: CASSNPLRTGMSGELFF

d_call: TRBD2
clone_size: once
j_call: TRBJ2-3
v_call: TRBV6-4
cdr3_nt: TGTGCCAGCAGTGGACTAGCGGGGGGGCCAGATACGCAGTATTTT
cdr3_aa: CASSGLAGGPDTQYF

d_call: TRBD2
clone_size: -
j_call: TRBJ2-2
v_call: TRBV9
cdr3_nt: TGTGCCAGCAGGCTAGCGGGAGGGGCAAACACCGGGGAGCTGTTTTTT
cdr3_aa: CASRLAGGANTGELFF